This TCR beta chain derives from a study of high-grade serous ovarian cancer treatment subgroups. The tumor samples were collected prior to definitive surgery or chemotherapy. TCRdb's table, derived via immunoSEQ multiplex PCR, lists solely in-frame clones and lacks some. The sample contains some 15,000 clones, about 90% of which appear only once. In its sample, this clone was seen a few times. This receptor was obtained from a human donor with high-grade serous ovarian cancer. Sequenced: tumor tissue.

CDR3 bases: TGTGCCGGGGGTAGACCGAACACTGAAGCTTTCTTT. As protein: CAGGRPNTEAFF. This chain links TRBV30 with TRBJ1-1; tentatively, D is TRBD1 (5 bases). The CDR3 length is 12 residues. V was clipped by 8 bases and J by 1 base, with 11 bases between them. Looked up from germline, CDR1 is GTSNPN and CDR2 is SVGIG (reference sequence).